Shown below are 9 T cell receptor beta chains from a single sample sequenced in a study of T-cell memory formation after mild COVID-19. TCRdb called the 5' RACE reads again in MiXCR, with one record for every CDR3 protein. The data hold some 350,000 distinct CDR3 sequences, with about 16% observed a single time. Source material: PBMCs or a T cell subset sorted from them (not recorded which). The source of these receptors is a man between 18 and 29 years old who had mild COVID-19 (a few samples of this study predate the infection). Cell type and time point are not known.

The chain's CDR3 is CASSSDASSYNEQFF. The CDR3, as DNA: TGTGCCAGCAGCTCGGACGCGAGCTCCTACAATGAGCAGTTCTTC. The rearrangement uses TRBV7-3 and TRBJ2-1, with D uncertain. Per the germline V gene, CDR1 is SGHTA and CDR2 is FQGTGA. The length of the CDR3 is 15 residues. V lost 4 bases to trimming and J lost 0 bases, with 10 bases between them.

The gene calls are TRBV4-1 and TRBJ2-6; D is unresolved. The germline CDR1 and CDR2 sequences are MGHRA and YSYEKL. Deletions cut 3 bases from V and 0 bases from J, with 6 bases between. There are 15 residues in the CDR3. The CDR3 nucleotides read TGCGCCAGCAGCCAGTGGAACTCTGGGGCCAACGTCCTGACTTTC. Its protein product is CASSQWNSGANVLTF.

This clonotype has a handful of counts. CDR3 loop: CASSLESAGTDTQYF. DNA of the CDR3: TGCGCCAGCAGCTTGGAATCGGCAGGGACCGATACGCAGTATTTT. The chain has TRBV5-1 and TRBJ2-3, with D perhaps being TRBD1 or TRBD2 (5 bases each). Germline V gene data show CDR1 as SGHRS and CDR2 as YFSETQ. Trimming removed 0 bases from V and 6 bases from J, with 14 bases in between. CDR3 length: 15 amino acids.

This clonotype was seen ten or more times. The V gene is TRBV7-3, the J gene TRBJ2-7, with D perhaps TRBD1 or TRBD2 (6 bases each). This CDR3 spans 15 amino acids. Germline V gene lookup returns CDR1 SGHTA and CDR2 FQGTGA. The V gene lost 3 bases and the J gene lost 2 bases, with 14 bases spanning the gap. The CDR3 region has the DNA TGTGCCAGCAGCTTGCGAGGGGGGCTGACCTACGAGCAGTACGTC. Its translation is CASSLRGGLTYEQYV.

CDR3 sequence reads: CASSQGLAGGTDTGELFF. CDR3 coding DNA: TGTGCCAGCAGCCAGGGACTAGCGGGGGGGACGGACACCGGGGAGCTGTTTTTT. This sequence joins TRBV4-2 and TRBJ2-2, with TRBD2 matching over 16 bases. Per germline, CDR1 LGHNA and CDR2 YNFKEQ. The junction had 4 bases not matched to a gene; V was cut back by 3 bases and J by 3 bases. This CDR3 contains 18 residues.

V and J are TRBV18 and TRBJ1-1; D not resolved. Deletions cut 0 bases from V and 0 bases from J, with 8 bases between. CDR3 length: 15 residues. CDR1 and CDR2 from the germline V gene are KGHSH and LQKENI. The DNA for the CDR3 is TGTGCCAGCTCACCACCCGAAGGATTGAACACTGAAGCTTTCTTT. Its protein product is CASSPPEGLNTEAFF.

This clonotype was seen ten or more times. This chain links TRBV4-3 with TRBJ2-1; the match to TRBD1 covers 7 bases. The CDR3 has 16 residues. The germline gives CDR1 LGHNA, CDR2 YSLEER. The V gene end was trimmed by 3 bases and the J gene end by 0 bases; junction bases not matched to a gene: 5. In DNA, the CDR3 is TGCGCCAGCAGCCAGGCGACAGGGAGCTCCTACAATGAGCAGTTCTTC. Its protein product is CASSQATGSSYNEQFF.

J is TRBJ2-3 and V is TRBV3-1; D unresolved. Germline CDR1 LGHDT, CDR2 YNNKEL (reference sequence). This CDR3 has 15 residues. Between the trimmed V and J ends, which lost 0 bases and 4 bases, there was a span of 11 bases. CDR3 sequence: CASSQDGWRADTQYF. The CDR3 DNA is TGTGCCAGCAGCCAAGACGGGTGGCGTGCAGATACGCAGTATTTT.

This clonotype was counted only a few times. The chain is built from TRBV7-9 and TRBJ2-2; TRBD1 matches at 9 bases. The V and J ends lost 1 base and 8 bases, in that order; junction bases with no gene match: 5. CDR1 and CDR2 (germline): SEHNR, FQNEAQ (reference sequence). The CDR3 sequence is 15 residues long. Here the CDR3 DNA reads TGTGCCAGCAGCTTAGTACAGGGGGCCGGAGGGGAGCTGTTTTTT. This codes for CASSLVQGAGGELFF.